One TCR beta chain is described in this entry. It was with 60 Vbeta and 13 Jbeta primers that the PCR ran. The assay was immunoSEQ multiplex PCR, and TCRdb's table has in-frame clones only and misses some. Altogether 150,000 or so clones are present, 84% being singletons, with the ten largest covering more than 1.5%. CDR1 MDHEN and CDR2 SYDVKM come from the germline V gene. V shed 6 bases and J shed 3 bases, with 21 bases lying between them. The CDR3 runs to 16 residues. The data belong to a study of cytomegalovirus exposure and HLA in healthy donors. This sequence joins TRBV28 and TRBJ2-7; the D gene is possibly TRBD1 (6 bases). Material for sequencing was PBMCs. This TCR was sampled from a man between 18 and 35 years old in good health and CMV-seronegative. The CDR3 DNA is TGTGCCAGCAGCTCTATCCCTACAGGGTCAGGCTACGAGCAGTACTTC. It codes for CASSSIPTGSGYEQYF.